The 16 T cell receptor beta chains below all came from one sample that was sequenced in a study of control samples from healthy donors and cancer patients (dated by TCRdb to the early 2020s). Library prep was done by the immunoSEQ multiplex PCR assay. Drawn from immuneACCESS, this table holds only the in-frame rearrangements with V and J called that TCRdb kept. Clones are partly lost; checked studies trace under half to an unresolved V gene and leave the rest unexplained. The sample profile shows approximately 180,000 clones; more than 85% of them were found once. Of the sample, 2% is held by the ten largest clones. Sequenced input: blood. The receptors were sampled from a woman in her 40s in good health.

The chain recombines TRBV25-1 with TRBJ1-1; D might be TRBD1 (6 bases). Germline CDR1 MGHDK, CDR2 SYGVNS. This CDR3 has 15 residues. CDR3 protein: CALKRTGRENTEAFF. CDR3 sequence (DNA): TGTGCTCTAAAAAGAACAGGGCGGGAGAACACTGAAGCTTTCTTT.

The chain uses TRBV7-9 and TRBJ2-7; no reliable D call. Germline values: CDR1 SEHNR, CDR2 FQNEAQ (reference sequence). Trimming stripped 1 base from V and 3 bases from J, with 4 bases between. CDR3 length equals 12 residues. The CDR3 spells CASSLGFYEQYF. The CDR3 DNA follows: TGTGCCAGCAGCTTAGGGTTCTACGAGCAGTACTTC.

Written as DNA, the CDR3 is TGTGCCAGCAGCTTGGGACAGGGAGTGGGAGGCTACACCTTC. Translation: CASSLGQGVGGYTF. The V call is TRBV7-9, the J call TRBJ1-2; 9 nucleotides match TRBD1. The CDR3 spans 14 residues. V lost 3 bases to trimming and J lost 8 bases; unmatched junction nucleotides: 7. The germline V gene encodes CDR1 SEHNR and CDR2 FQNEAQ (reference sequence).

J is TRBJ2-3 and V is TRBV6-6; D gene unclear. Germline V gives CDR1 MNHNY, CDR2 SVGAGI (reference sequence). V dropped 4 bases and J dropped 5 bases, with 4 bases sitting between them. This CDR3 comprises 11 residues. This chain's CDR3 is CASSFGDTQYF. The CDR3 DNA sequence: TGTGCCAGCAGTTTTGGAGATACGCAGTATTTT.

The rearrangement joins TRBV28 to TRBJ2-7; 12 bases map to TRBD2. The CDR3 sequence is 17 residues long. V lost 5 bases to trimming and J lost 4 bases; unmatched junction nucleotides: 12. In germline, CDR1 is MDHEN, CDR2 SYDVKM. CDR3 sequence reads: CASSLPKLAGGSYEQYF. The CDR3 DNA sequence: TGTGCCAGCAGTCTTCCTAAACTAGCGGGGGGTTCGTACGAGCAGTACTTC.

The chain is built from TRBV3-1 (or the pseudogene TRBV3-2) and TRBJ2-3; 8 bases are shared with TRBD2. Per the germline V gene, CDR1 is LGHDT and CDR2 is YNNKEL (reference sequence). The CDR3 loop spans 16 amino acids. V was clipped by 6 bases and J by 1 base; unmatched bases: 9. The CDR3 sequence is CASSRRGGKGTDTQYF. The CDR3 region has the DNA TGTGCCAGCAGTCGTCGCGGGGGGAAAGGCACAGATACGCAGTATTTT.

The chain uses TRBV7-8 and TRBJ1-1; possible D gene TRBD1, 5 bases. The CDR3 extends over 14 amino acids. CDR1 SGHVS and CDR2 FQNEAQ come from the germline V gene. The ends were cut back, 1 base at V and 10 bases at J, with 16 bases in the middle. The CDR3 reads CASSLGAGSGAAFF. The CDR3 coding sequence is TGTGCCAGCAGCTTAGGGGCCGGTTCCGGGGCAGCTTTCTTT.

The CDR3 DNA reads as TGTGCCAGCAGGACAGCTAGCCGGTCCCCTAACTATGGCTACACCTTC. Its translation is CASRTASRSPNYGYTF. The chain has TRBV28 and TRBJ1-2; weak D call: TRBD1 (5 bases). Germline loops: CDR1 MDHEN, CDR2 SYDVKM. This CDR3 contains 16 residues. V was pared by 6 bases and J by 0 bases, with 17 bases between.

The chain joins TRBV2 to TRBJ1-1; D is unclear. V was cut by 3 bases and J by 1 base, with 12 bases left in between. CDR3 length: 15 residues. In germline, CDR1 is SNHLY, CDR2 FYNNEI. The CDR3 sequence is CASSDRRRRNTEAFF. The CDR3 region has the DNA TGTGCCAGCAGTGACAGGAGGAGGAGGAACACTGAAGCTTTCTTT.

About this clone: At the DNA level, this CDR3 is encoded by other sequences in the same sample as well. The chain employs TRBV5-1 and TRBJ2-5; the D is unclear. V lost 2 bases and J lost 3, with 2 bases in between. Germline assignment: CDR1 SGHRS and CDR2 YFSETQ. The CDR3 sequence is 11 residues long. The CDR3 loop is CASSLEETQYF. The CDR3 DNA reads as TGCGCCAGCAGCTTAGAAGAGACCCAGTACTTC.

The chain joins TRBV5-4 to TRBJ1-1, with 8 bases aligning to TRBD1. The J segment lost 2 bases and the V segment lost 4 bases, leaving 7 bases of the junction unmatched. There are 15 residues in the CDR3. Looked up from germline, CDR1 is SGHNT and CDR2 is YYREEE (reference sequence). For the CDR3, the DNA is TGTGCCAGCAGCGCGCATGACAGGGGAAACACTGAAGCTTTCTTT. Protein product: CASSAHDRGNTEAFF.

This clone occurred once. This sequence joins TRBV3-1 (or the pseudogene TRBV3-2) and TRBJ2-3; D possibly uses TRBD1 or TRBD2 (6 bases each). V was trimmed by 4 bases and J by 1 base, leaving 12 bases between them. The germline V gene encodes CDR1 LGHDT and CDR2 YNNKEL (reference sequence). This CDR3 comprises 15 residues. CDR3 protein: CASSPTGAGTDTQYF. CDR3 nucleotides: TGTGCCAGCAGCCCTACGGGGGCGGGCACAGATACGCAGTATTTT.

This clone was recorded only once. The J gene is TRBJ2-5, the V gene TRBV7-9; D uncertain. CDR3 length: 11 amino acids. The germline CDR1 and CDR2 sequences are SEHNR and FQNEAQ (reference sequence). The CDR3, as DNA: TGTAGCCAAGGACCCCAAGAGACCCAGTACTTC. Translation gives CSQGPQETQYF. The complete variable domain, with remaining parts taken from reference TRBV7-9 and TRBJ2-5, reads DTGVSQNPRHKITKRGQNVTFRCDPISEHNRLYWYRQTLGQGPEFLTYFQNEAQLEKSRLLSDRFSAERPKGSFSTLEIQRTEQGDSAMYLCSQGPQETQYFGPGTRLLVL.

The genes are TRBV3-1 (or the pseudogene TRBV3-2) and TRBJ2-7; TRBD2 is a possible D gene (6 bases). CDR3 length: 15 amino acids. Germline CDR1 reads LGHDT; CDR2 reads YNNKEL (reference sequence). The V gene lost 1 base and the J gene lost 3 bases, with 13 bases spanning the gap. CDR3 sequence reads: CASSQVGQGLYEQYF. As DNA, the CDR3 is TGTGCCAGCAGCCAAGTAGGCCAGGGACTCTACGAGCAGTACTTC.

The chain joins TRBV5-1 to TRBJ1-1, with TRBD1 as a possible D gene (5 bases). The germline V gene encodes CDR1 SGHRS and CDR2 YFSETQ. The V gene lost 5 bases and the J gene lost 1 base, with 18 bases spanning the gap. The CDR3 is made up of 16 amino acids. This chain's CDR3 is CASRDSRGGGNTEAFF. The CDR3 bases are TGCGCCAGCAGAGACAGCCGGGGCGGCGGGAACACTGAAGCTTTCTTT.

The V and J genes are TRBV7-6 and TRBJ1-2, with a possible D match to TRBD1 (5 bases). CDR1 is SGHVS and CDR2 is FNYEAQ in the germline V gene. The CDR3 totals 14 residues. The ends were cut back, 6 bases at V and 7 bases at J, with 18 bases in the middle. CDR3 sequence reads: CASSFGHTSTGYTF. CDR3 nucleotide sequence: TGTGCCAGCAGTTTCGGACATACTTCCACTGGCTACACCTTC.